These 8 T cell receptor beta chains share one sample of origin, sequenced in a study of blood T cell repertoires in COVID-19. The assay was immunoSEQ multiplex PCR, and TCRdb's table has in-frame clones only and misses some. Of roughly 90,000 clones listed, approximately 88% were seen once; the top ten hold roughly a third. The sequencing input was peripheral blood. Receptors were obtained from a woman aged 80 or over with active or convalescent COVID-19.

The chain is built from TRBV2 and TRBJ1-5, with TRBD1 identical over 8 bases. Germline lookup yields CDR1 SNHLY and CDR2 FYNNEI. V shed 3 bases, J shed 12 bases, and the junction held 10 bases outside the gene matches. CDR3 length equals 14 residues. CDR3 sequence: CASSERSGTGSQHF. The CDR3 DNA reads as TGTGCCAGCAGTGAGAGGTCTGGGACAGGAAGCCAGCATTTT.

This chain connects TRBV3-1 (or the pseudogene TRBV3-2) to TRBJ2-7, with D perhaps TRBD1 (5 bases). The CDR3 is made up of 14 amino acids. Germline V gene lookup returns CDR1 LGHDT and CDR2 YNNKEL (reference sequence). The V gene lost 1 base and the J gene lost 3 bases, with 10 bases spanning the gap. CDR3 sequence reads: CASSQGVRDYEQYF. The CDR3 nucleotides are TGTGCCAGCAGCCAAGGGGTCAGGGACTACGAGCAGTACTTC.

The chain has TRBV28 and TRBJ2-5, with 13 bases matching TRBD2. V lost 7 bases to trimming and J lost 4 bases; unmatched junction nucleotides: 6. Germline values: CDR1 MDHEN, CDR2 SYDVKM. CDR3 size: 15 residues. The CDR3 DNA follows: TGTGCCAGCACCCGTGGACTAGCGGGGGTAGAGACCCAGTACTTC. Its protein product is CASTRGLAGVETQYF.

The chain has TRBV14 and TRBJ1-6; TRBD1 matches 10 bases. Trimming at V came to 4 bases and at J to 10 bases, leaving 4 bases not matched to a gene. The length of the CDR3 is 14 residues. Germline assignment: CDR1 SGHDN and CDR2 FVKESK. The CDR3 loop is CASSPGQGTSPLHF. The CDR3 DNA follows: TGTGCCAGCAGCCCGGGACAGGGGACATCACCCCTCCACTTT. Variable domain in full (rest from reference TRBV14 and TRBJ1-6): EAGVTQFPSHSVIEKGQTVTLRCDPISGHDNLYWYRRVMGKEIKFLLHFVKESKQDESGMPNNRFLAERTGGTYSTLKVQPAELEDSGVYFCASSPGQGTSPLHFGNGTRLTVT.

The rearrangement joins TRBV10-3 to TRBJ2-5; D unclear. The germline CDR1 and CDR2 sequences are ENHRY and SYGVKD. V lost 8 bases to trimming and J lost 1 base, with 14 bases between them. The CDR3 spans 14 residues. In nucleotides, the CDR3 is TGTGCCATCGGTATGGCAGGCCTCCAAGAGACCCAGTACTTC. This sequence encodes CAIGMAGLQETQYF.

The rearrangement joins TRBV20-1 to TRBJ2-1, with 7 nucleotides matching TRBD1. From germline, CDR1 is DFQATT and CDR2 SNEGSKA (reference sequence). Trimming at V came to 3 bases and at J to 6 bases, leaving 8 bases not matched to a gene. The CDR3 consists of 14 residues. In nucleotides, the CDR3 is TGCAGTGCTAGTGTGACAGGGTCTGGCAATGAGCAGTTCTTC. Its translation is CSASVTGSGNEQFF.

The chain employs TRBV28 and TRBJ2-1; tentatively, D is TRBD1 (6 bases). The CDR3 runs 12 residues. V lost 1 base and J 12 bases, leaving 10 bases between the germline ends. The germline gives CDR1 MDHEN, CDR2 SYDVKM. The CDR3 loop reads CASSLLGAVQFF. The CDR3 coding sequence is TGTGCCAGCAGTTTATTGGGGGCTGTGCAGTTCTTC.

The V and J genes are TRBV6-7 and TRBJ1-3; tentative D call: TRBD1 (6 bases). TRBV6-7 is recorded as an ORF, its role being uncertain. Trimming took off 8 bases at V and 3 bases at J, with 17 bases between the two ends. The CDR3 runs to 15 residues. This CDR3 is CASPEGGGSGNTIYF. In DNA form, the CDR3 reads TGTGCCAGCCCCGAAGGGGGGGGAAGTGGAAACACCATATATTTT.